Below, 18 T cell receptor beta chains from the same sample are listed, as sequenced in a study of T cell responses to AZD1222 COVID-19 vaccine. Profiling relied on immunoSEQ multiplex PCR, and the TCRdb table lists in-frame clones only, not all of them. The sample yields about 120,000 clones, over 75% seen once. The material was peripheral blood, obtained on day 0 of AZD1222 vaccination. All receptors derive from an adult in good health.

The rearrangement uses TRBV7-2 and TRBJ1-6; D not certain. This CDR3 region has 16 residues. Germline V gives CDR1 SGHTA, CDR2 FQGNSA. Trimming left V 1 base short and J 0 bases short, with 7 bases between. The CDR3 nucleotides read TGTGCCAGCAGCTTAGGCAGGAGCTCCTATAATTCACCCCTCCACTTT. It translates to CASSLGRSSYNSPLHF.

The V and J genes are TRBV5-1 and TRBJ2-5; unclear D gene. This CDR3 comprises 11 residues. V lost 5 bases and J 4 bases, leaving 6 bases between the germline ends. Germline V gene data show CDR1 as SGHRS and CDR2 as YFSETQ. CDR3 in amino acids: CASRSGETQYF. As DNA, the CDR3 is TGCGCCAGCAGGTCAGGAGAGACCCAGTACTTC. The full variable domain, in which reference TRBV5-1 and TRBJ2-5 provide the parts outside the CDR3, is KAGVTQTPRYLIKTRGQQVTLSCSPISGHRSVSWYQQTPGQGLQFLFEYFSETQRNKGNFPGRFSGRQFSNSRSEMNVSTLELGDSALYLCASRSGETQYFGPGTRLLVL.

The gene calls are TRBV5-1 and TRBJ1-3; the D gene is possibly TRBD1 (5 bases). The V end was cut by 4 bases, the J end by 8 bases, with 19 bases between. Germline lookup yields CDR1 SGHRS and CDR2 YFSETQ. The CDR3 length is 15 residues. As DNA, the CDR3 is TGCGCCAGCAGCCCTCGGGGGAAAAGGGAGCACACCATATATTTT. Protein product: CASSPRGKREHTIYF.

This chain links TRBV18 with TRBJ1-2; D uncertain. The length of the CDR3 is 15 residues. From germline, CDR1 is KGHSH and CDR2 LQKENI. Deletions cut 2 bases from V and 3 bases from J, with 13 bases between. The CDR3 DNA reads TGTGCCAGCTCACCAGGTCGTCAGAGAGACTATGGCTACACCTTC. Translation gives CASSPGRQRDYGYTF.

This chain joins TRBV9 and TRBJ1-4; no clear D. CDR1 is SGDLS, CDR2 YYNGEE, per germline. The CDR3 loop spans 15 amino acids. Trimming left V 0 bases short and J 4 bases short, with 10 bases between. CDR3 sequence reads: CASSVGQIHNEKLFF. Here the CDR3 DNA reads TGTGCCAGCAGCGTAGGGCAGATTCATAATGAAAAACTGTTTTTT.

V is TRBV10-2 and J is TRBJ1-3; a weak D match, TRBD1 (5 bases). The germline V gene encodes CDR1 WSHSY and CDR2 SAAADI. The V end lost 6 bases, the J end lost 0 bases, and 15 bases lay between the germline ends. The CDR3 runs 16 residues. The CDR3 DNA reads TGCGCCAGCAGCGCCAGGGACTCACACTCTGGAAACACCATATATTTT. It yields the protein CASSARDSHSGNTIYF.

This sequence joins TRBV14 and TRBJ2-3; 7 nucleotides match TRBD2. This CDR3 is 14 amino acids long. V was clipped by 4 bases and J by 2 bases; unmatched bases: 3. Per the germline V gene, CDR1 is SGHDN and CDR2 is FVKESK. CDR3: CASSPRDYTDTQYF. As DNA, the CDR3 is TGTGCCAGCAGCCCCCGGGACTACACAGATACGCAGTATTTT.

The chain recombines TRBV6-6 with TRBJ1-3; D gene ambiguous. Germline CDR1 reads MNHNY; CDR2 reads SVGAGI (reference sequence). V lost 5 bases to trimming and J lost 6 bases, with 8 bases between them. This CDR3 region has 12 residues. The CDR3 coding sequence is TGTGCCAGCAGTCCCACTCAAAACACCATATATTTT. Amino acid sequence: CASSPTQNTIYF.

The chain couples TRBV28 to TRBJ2-3, with D unresolved. The germline V and J ends were trimmed by 4 bases and 4 bases, with 15 bases remaining between them. This CDR3 is 15 amino acids long. Germline CDR1 is MDHEN and CDR2 is SYDVKM. In DNA form, the CDR3 reads TGTGCCAGCAGTTCTAATAGAGATGGTGCAGATACGCAGTATTTT. It yields the protein CASSSNRDGADTQYF.

The chain has TRBV27 and TRBJ2-3, with D unresolved. The CDR3 has 14 amino acids. Germline loops: CDR1 MNHEY, CDR2 SMNVEV (reference sequence). Trimming removed 4 bases from V and 4 bases from J, with 12 bases in between. The chain's CDR3 is CASSSPGLADTQYF. In nucleotides, the CDR3 is TGTGCCAGCAGTTCCCCCGGGCTCGCAGATACGCAGTATTTT.

The chain recombines TRBV5-1 with TRBJ1-6; 9 nucleotides match TRBD1. V shed 4 bases, J shed 9 bases, and the junction held 11 bases outside the gene matches. The CDR3 has 16 residues. Germline CDR1 is SGHRS and CDR2 is YFSETQ. The CDR3 spells CASSGEDRGRGSPLHF. CDR3 nucleotide sequence: TGCGCCAGCAGCGGGGAGGACAGGGGTAGAGGTTCACCCCTCCACTTT.

The CDR3, as DNA: TGCGCCAGCAGCCAAGATTGGGGCAGGGCCTACGAGCAGTACTTC. It codes for CASSQDWGRAYEQYF. The rearrangement uses TRBV4-3 and TRBJ2-7, with D perhaps matching TRBD1 (5 bases). Germline values: CDR1 LGHNA, CDR2 YSLEER. V was pared by 0 bases and J by 2 bases, with 11 bases between. The CDR3 has 15 residues.

The gene calls are TRBV4-1 and TRBJ1-2, with TRBD1 matching 8 bases. The CDR3 is 14 residues long. Looked up from germline, CDR1 is MGHRA and CDR2 is YSYEKL. Trimming cost V 3 bases and J 8 bases; bases outside gene matches: 8. CDR3 nucleotide sequence: TGCGCCAGCAGCCAGTACGACAGGGGAGGGGGCTACACCTTC. It translates to CASSQYDRGGGYTF.

The J gene is TRBJ2-2, the V gene TRBV7-2; perhaps TRBD2 as D (5 bases). This CDR3 region has 13 residues. Germline CDR1 reads SGHTA; CDR2 reads FQGNSA. The V gene lost 3 bases and the J gene lost 5 bases, with 7 bases spanning the gap. The CDR3 region has the DNA TGTGCCAGCAGCTTCACGGGGACCGGGGAGCTGTTTTTT. This translates into CASSFTGTGELFF.

This clone showed up just once. The V and J genes are TRBV5-1 and TRBJ2-6; D gene unclear. From germline, CDR1 is SGHRS and CDR2 YFSETQ. This CDR3 spans 15 amino acids. The V end was cut by 4 bases, the J end by 2 bases, with 10 bases between. This chain's CDR3 is CASSALGTGANVLTF. The CDR3 DNA sequence: TGCGCCAGCAGCGCCTTGGGGACTGGGGCCAACGTCCTGACTTTC. Looking up the rest from reference TRBV5-1 and TRBJ2-6 gives the full variable domain: KAGVTQTPRYLIKTRGQQVTLSCSPISGHRSVSWYQQTPGQGLQFLFEYFSETQRNKGNFPGRFSGRQFSNSRSEMNVSTLELGDSALYLCASSALGTGANVLTFGAGSRLTVL.

This chain connects TRBV7-9 to TRBJ1-2, with a tentative D call TRBD1 (5 bases). The CDR3 length is 17 residues. The V end lost 3 bases, the J end lost 3 bases, and 20 bases lay between the germline ends. Germline CDR1 is SEHNR and CDR2 is FQNEAQ (reference sequence). The CDR3 here is CASSFWGRSEKDYGYTF. The CDR3 DNA sequence: TGTGCCAGCAGCTTTTGGGGACGATCGGAAAAAGACTATGGCTACACCTTC.

CDR3 in amino acids: CASRQTGGGTEAFF. CDR3 bases: TGTGCCAGCAGGCAAACAGGGGGCGGCACTGAAGCTTTCTTT. The chain links TRBV27 to TRBJ1-1, with 9 bases matching TRBD1. The CDR3 has 14 residues. J was trimmed by 4 bases and V by 6 bases; bases with no gene match: 6. CDR1 is MNHEY, CDR2 SMNVEV, per germline (reference sequence).

V and J are TRBV27 and TRBJ2-1; 8 bases line up with TRBD2. The CDR3 sequence is 13 residues long. Germline V gene data show CDR1 as MNHEY and CDR2 as SMNVEV (reference sequence). The V gene end was trimmed by 2 bases and the J gene end by 10 bases; junction bases not matched to a gene: 4. The CDR3 region has the DNA TGTGCCAGCAGTTTAGGAAGACTAGCGGAGCAGTTCTTC. Encoded protein: CASSLGRLAEQFF.